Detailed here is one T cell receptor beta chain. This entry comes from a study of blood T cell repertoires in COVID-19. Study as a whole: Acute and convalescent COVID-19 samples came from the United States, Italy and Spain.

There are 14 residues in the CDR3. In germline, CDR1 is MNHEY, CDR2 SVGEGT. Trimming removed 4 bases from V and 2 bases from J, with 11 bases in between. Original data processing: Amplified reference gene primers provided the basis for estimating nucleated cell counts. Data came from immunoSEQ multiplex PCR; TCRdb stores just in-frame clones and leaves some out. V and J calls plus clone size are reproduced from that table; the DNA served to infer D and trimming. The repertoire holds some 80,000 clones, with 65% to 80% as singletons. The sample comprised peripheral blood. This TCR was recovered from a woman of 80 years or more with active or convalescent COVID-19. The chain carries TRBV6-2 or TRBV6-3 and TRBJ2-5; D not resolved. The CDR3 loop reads CASSSWQSQETQYF. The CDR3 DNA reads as TGTGCCAGCAGTTCTTGGCAGTCACAAGAGACCCAGTACTTC.